A selection of T cell receptor beta chains follows, all from one sample in a study of cytomegalovirus exposure and HLA in healthy donors. Profiling relied on immunoSEQ multiplex PCR, and the TCRdb table lists in-frame clones only, not all of them. The sample has 180,000 or so clones, roughly 77% seen once; the top ten hold roughly 7.8%. The sequenced sample was PBMCs. The source is a woman aged 40-49 years in good health and CMV-seropositive. CDR3s include the opening cysteine and the closing phenylalanine or tryptophan. Fields, in order: D gene, V gene, J gene, clone size, CDR3 protein, CDR3 DNA. D genes are given only for firm matches. Only part of the rows carry a size: once, few, many, or a class if the clone is expanded.

d_call: TRBD1
v_call: TRBV28
j_call: TRBJ1-2
clone_size: few
cdr3_aa: CASSLGQGGYTF
cdr3_nt: TGTGCCAGCAGTTTAGGACAGGGTGGCTACACCTTC

d_call: .
v_call: TRBV6-4
j_call: TRBJ1-5
clone_size: .
cdr3_aa: CASSEQGGQPQHF
cdr3_nt: TGTGCCAGCAGTGAACAGGGTGGTCAGCCCCAGCATTTT

d_call: TRBD1
v_call: TRBV6-5
j_call: TRBJ1-1
clone_size: .
cdr3_aa: CASSRDRVNTEAFF
cdr3_nt: TGTGCCAGCAGTCGGGACAGGGTGAACACTGAAGCTTTCTTT

d_call: TRBD2
v_call: TRBV28
j_call: TRBJ2-5
clone_size: .
cdr3_aa: CASSFSPSGLQETQYF
cdr3_nt: TGTGCCAGCAGTTTTAGTCCTAGCGGCCTACAAGAGACCCAGTACTTC

d_call: .
v_call: TRBV2
j_call: TRBJ2-2
clone_size: .
cdr3_aa: CASSGPTDTSLNTGELFF
cdr3_nt: TGTGCCAGCAGTGGCCCGACAGATACGTCCCTAAACACCGGGGAGCTGTTTTTT

d_call: TRBD2
v_call: TRBV28
j_call: TRBJ2-1
clone_size: .
cdr3_aa: CASTLAGASYNEQFF
cdr3_nt: TGTGCCAGCACCCTGGCGGGAGCGTCCTACAATGAGCAGTTCTTC

d_call: TRBD2
v_call: TRBV2
j_call: TRBJ2-5
clone_size: .
cdr3_aa: CASSALAGGPIGETQYF
cdr3_nt: TGTGCCAGCAGTGCACTAGCGGGAGGGCCAATTGGAGAGACCCAGTACTTC

d_call: TRBD1
v_call: TRBV27
j_call: TRBJ2-1
clone_size: .
cdr3_aa: CASKGQEYNEQFF
cdr3_nt: TGTGCCAGCAAGGGACAGGAGTACAATGAGCAGTTCTTC

d_call: .
v_call: TRBV18
j_call: TRBJ1-3
clone_size: once
cdr3_aa: CASSTLGDSSSGNTIYF
cdr3_nt: TGTGCCAGCTCAACACTCGGGGACTCAAGCTCTGGAAACACCATATATTTT

d_call: TRBD1
v_call: TRBV28
j_call: TRBJ1-4
clone_size: few
cdr3_aa: CASSPPGGTYEKLFF
cdr3_nt: TGTGCCAGCAGTCCCCCAGGGGGCACTTATGAAAAACTGTTTTTT

d_call: .
v_call: TRBV5-1
j_call: TRBJ2-7
clone_size: few
cdr3_aa: CASSLLAPRVPGTSYEQYF
cdr3_nt: TGCGCCAGCAGCTTGCTTGCCCCCCGGGTTCCGGGAACCTCGTACGAGCAGTACTTC

d_call: TRBD2
v_call: TRBV10-3
j_call: TRBJ2-7
clone_size: few
cdr3_aa: CAISESSLAGRYEQYF
cdr3_nt: TGTGCCATCAGTGAGTCTTCACTAGCGGGAAGGTACGAGCAGTACTTC

d_call: .
v_call: TRBV28
j_call: TRBJ2-1
clone_size: .
cdr3_aa: CASIRNNEQFF
cdr3_nt: TGTGCCAGCATCAGGAACAATGAGCAGTTCTTC

d_call: .
v_call: TRBV7-3
j_call: TRBJ2-3
clone_size: .
cdr3_aa: CASSVTVTDTQYF
cdr3_nt: TGTGCCAGCAGCGTGACTGTCACAGATACGCAGTATTTT

d_call: TRBD1
v_call: TRBV6-5
j_call: TRBJ2-7
clone_size: once
cdr3_aa: CASSYGTGVSYEQYF
cdr3_nt: TGTGCCAGCAGTTACGGGACAGGGGTATCCTACGAGCAGTACTTC

d_call: .
v_call: TRBV11-3
j_call: TRBJ2-2
clone_size: .
cdr3_aa: CASSVGATTNTGELFF
cdr3_nt: TGTGCCAGCAGCGTGGGCGCGACTACTAACACCGGGGAGCTGTTTTTT

d_call: .
v_call: TRBV30
j_call: TRBJ2-3
clone_size: .
cdr3_aa: CAWTAGPDTQYF
cdr3_nt: TGTGCCTGGACGGCGGGACCAGATACGCAGTATTTT

d_call: .
v_call: TRBV2
j_call: TRBJ2-3
clone_size: few
cdr3_aa: CASSQVDTQYF
cdr3_nt: TGTGCCAGCAGTCAGGTAGATACGCAGTATTTT

d_call: .
v_call: TRBV6-5
j_call: TRBJ1-3
clone_size: once
cdr3_aa: CASSSVGGSGNTIYF
cdr3_nt: TGTGCCAGCAGTTCGGTGGGAGGGAGCGGAAACACCATATATTTT

d_call: TRBD2
v_call: TRBV19
j_call: TRBJ2-1
clone_size: .
cdr3_aa: CASSPQTSPHEQFF
cdr3_nt: TGTGCCAGTAGTCCGCAGACTAGCCCCCATGAGCAGTTCTTC

d_call: TRBD1
v_call: TRBV5-5
j_call: TRBJ1-1
clone_size: .
cdr3_aa: CASSLRQGEGAFF
cdr3_nt: TGTGCCAGCAGCTTGAGACAGGGGGAGGGAGCTTTCTTT

d_call: TRBD2
v_call: TRBV20-1
j_call: TRBJ2-1
clone_size: .
cdr3_aa: CSAGRLAQFF
cdr3_nt: TGCAGTGCTGGACGACTAGCGCAGTTCTTC

d_call: .
v_call: TRBV11-2
j_call: TRBJ2-5
clone_size: .
cdr3_aa: CASSRERQETQYF
cdr3_nt: TGTGCCTCCTCCCGGGAGCGCCAAGAGACCCAGTACTTC

d_call: .
v_call: TRBV19
j_call: TRBJ1-1
clone_size: .
cdr3_aa: CASSPGMRLEAFF
cdr3_nt: TGTGCCAGTAGCCCCGGGATGAGGCTTGAAGCTTTCTTT

d_call: TRBD1
v_call: TRBV19
j_call: TRBJ1-5
clone_size: .
cdr3_aa: CASRGQGYQPQHF
cdr3_nt: TGTGCCTCCCGGGGACAGGGTTATCAGCCCCAGCATTTT

d_call: TRBD1
v_call: TRBV7-8
j_call: TRBJ2-4
clone_size: .
cdr3_aa: CASSLGRGPLNIQYF
cdr3_nt: TGTGCCAGCAGCTTAGGCAGGGGGCCCTTAAACATTCAGTACTTC

d_call: TRBD1
v_call: TRBV28
j_call: TRBJ2-2
clone_size: .
cdr3_aa: CASTSRDSLPGELFF
cdr3_nt: TGTGCCAGCACCTCTAGGGACAGTTTACCCGGGGAGCTGTTTTTT

d_call: TRBD2
v_call: TRBV7-2
j_call: TRBJ2-3
clone_size: .
cdr3_aa: CASSLVAPTSGFTDTQYF
cdr3_nt: TGTGCCAGCAGCTTAGTGGCCCCTACTAGCGGATTCACAGATACGCAGTATTTT

d_call: TRBD2
v_call: TRBV27
j_call: TRBJ2-3
clone_size: .
cdr3_aa: CASSLSVAGGPNTQYF
cdr3_nt: TGTGCCAGCAGTTTATCTGTAGCGGGAGGGCCAAATACGCAGTATTTT

d_call: TRBD1
v_call: TRBV4-1
j_call: TRBJ1-3
clone_size: .
cdr3_aa: CASSQRTGQGPSGNTIYF
cdr3_nt: TGCGCCAGCAGCCAGCGGACAGGCCAGGGACCCTCTGGAAACACCATATATTTT

d_call: .
v_call: TRBV7-9
j_call: TRBJ1-1
clone_size: .
cdr3_aa: CASSLGDAGTEAFF
cdr3_nt: TGTGCCAGCAGCTTAGGGGATGCGGGAACTGAAGCTTTCTTT

d_call: .
v_call: TRBV11-2
j_call: TRBJ2-7
clone_size: .
cdr3_aa: CASSLDQGDEQYF
cdr3_nt: TGTGCCAGCAGCTTAGATCAAGGGGACGAGCAGTACTTC

d_call: TRBD1
v_call: TRBV30
j_call: TRBJ1-5
clone_size: .
cdr3_aa: CAWSWTGDFYSNQPQHF
cdr3_nt: TGTGCCTGGAGCTGGACAGGGGACTTTTATAGCAATCAGCCCCAGCATTTT

d_call: .
v_call: TRBV15
j_call: TRBJ2-5
clone_size: .
cdr3_aa: CATSTQVEETQYF
cdr3_nt: TGTGCCACCAGCACCCAGGTCGAAGAGACCCAGTACTTC

d_call: .
v_call: TRBV6-5
j_call: TRBJ1-2
clone_size: .
cdr3_aa: CASSYSGGGYGYTF
cdr3_nt: TGTGCCAGCAGTTACTCCGGCGGGGGCTATGGCTACACCTTC

d_call: TRBD2
v_call: TRBV6-5
j_call: TRBJ2-7
clone_size: .
cdr3_aa: CASSWTSGRYEQYF
cdr3_nt: TGTGCCAGCAGCTGGACTAGCGGGAGATACGAGCAGTACTTC

d_call: TRBD2
v_call: TRBV5-1
j_call: TRBJ2-3
clone_size: .
cdr3_aa: CASSLTSGSTDTQYF
cdr3_nt: TGCGCCAGCAGCTTGACTAGCGGGAGTACAGATACGCAGTATTTT

d_call: .
v_call: TRBV4-3
j_call: TRBJ2-1
clone_size: .
cdr3_aa: CASSREPVNYNEQFF
cdr3_nt: TGCGCCAGCAGCCGAGAGCCAGTTAACTACAATGAGCAGTTCTTC

d_call: .
v_call: TRBV27
j_call: TRBJ2-3
clone_size: .
cdr3_aa: CASSHTGKSDTQYF
cdr3_nt: TGTGCCAGCAGCCACACAGGGAAATCAGATACGCAGTATTTT

d_call: .
v_call: TRBV6-1
j_call: TRBJ1-2
clone_size: .
cdr3_aa: CASSDDSGYTF
cdr3_nt: TGTGCCAGCAGTGACGACAGTGGCTACACCTTC

d_call: .
v_call: TRBV5-1
j_call: TRBJ1-2
clone_size: .
cdr3_aa: CASSNTRGGYGYTF
cdr3_nt: TGCGCCAGCAGCAATACCCGGGGTGGCTATGGCTACACCTTC

d_call: TRBD2
v_call: TRBV28
j_call: TRBJ2-3
clone_size: .
cdr3_aa: CASSPTGTSGKDTDTQYF
cdr3_nt: TGTGCCAGCAGCCCAACCGGGACTAGCGGGAAAGACACAGATACGCAGTATTTT

d_call: .
v_call: TRBV19
j_call: TRBJ2-3
clone_size: once
cdr3_aa: CASGLLTDTQYF
cdr3_nt: TGTGCCAGTGGTTTACTCACAGATACGCAGTATTTT

d_call: TRBD2
v_call: TRBV7-7
j_call: TRBJ2-7
clone_size: once
cdr3_aa: CASSLDGFEGGSSYEQYF
cdr3_nt: TGTGCTAGCAGCTTAGACGGGTTTGAGGGAGGGTCCTCCTACGAGCAGTACTTC

d_call: .
v_call: TRBV15
j_call: TRBJ2-5
clone_size: .
cdr3_aa: CATSGGRVQETQYF
cdr3_nt: TGTGCCACCAGCGGCGGCAGGGTCCAAGAGACCCAGTACTTC

d_call: .
v_call: TRBV5-4
j_call: TRBJ2-7
clone_size: .
cdr3_aa: CASSSRGLGYEQYF
cdr3_nt: TGTGCCAGCAGCTCGAGAGGGTTAGGGTACGAGCAGTACTTC

d_call: .
v_call: TRBV6-1
j_call: TRBJ2-6
clone_size: .
cdr3_aa: CASSATRTGANVLTF
cdr3_nt: TGTGCCAGCAGTGCGACGAGGACTGGGGCCAACGTCCTGACTTTC

d_call: TRBD2
v_call: TRBV4-2
j_call: TRBJ2-2
clone_size: .
cdr3_aa: CASSHGTSGRANTGELFF
cdr3_nt: TGTGCCAGCAGCCATGGGACTAGCGGGAGGGCGAACACCGGGGAGCTGTTTTTT

d_call: TRBD1
v_call: TRBV19
j_call: TRBJ2-1
clone_size: once
cdr3_aa: CASSTRQGEQFF
cdr3_nt: TGTGCCAGTAGTACACGACAGGGTGAGCAGTTCTTC

d_call: .
v_call: TRBV5-1
j_call: TRBJ2-3
clone_size: .
cdr3_aa: CASSFATSSTDTQYF
cdr3_nt: TGCGCCAGCAGCTTCGCTACCTCAAGCACAGATACGCAGTATTTT

d_call: TRBD2
v_call: TRBV10-3
j_call: TRBJ2-3
clone_size: few
cdr3_aa: CAISSVAGGTDTQYF
cdr3_nt: TGTGCCATCAGTTCGGTAGCGGGGGGCACAGATACGCAGTATTTT

d_call: TRBD2
v_call: TRBV5-4
j_call: TRBJ2-3
clone_size: .
cdr3_aa: CASSSKFRTSGSTDTQYF
cdr3_nt: TGTGCCAGCAGCTCTAAATTCCGGACTAGCGGAAGCACAGATACGCAGTATTTT